The source of this T cell receptor (beta chain) is a study of blood T cell repertoires in COVID-19. With 4 bases removed from V and 5 bases from J, the gap between germline ends came to 6 bases. In germline, CDR1 is ENHRY, CDR2 SYGVKD. The CDR3 has 12 residues. Assay used: immunoSEQ multiplex PCR; TCRdb lists only in-frame clones, some missing. The data contain 300,000 to 350,000 clones, roughly nine tenths of them singletons. The chain employs TRBV10-3 and TRBJ1-5; D gene uncertain. The sample consisted of peripheral blood. The sequence was obtained from a woman aged 55-69 years with COVID-19, enrolled during active disease. Here the CDR3 reads CAISAGDQPQHF. CDR3 bases: TGTGCCATCAGTGCGGGAGATCAGCCCCAGCATTTT.